The 10 T cell receptor beta chains reported below all come from one sample, sequenced in a study of graft-versus-host responses after intestinal transplantation (dated by TCRdb to about 2021). Libraries were built with the immunoSEQ multiplex PCR assay. TCRdb mirrors the immuneACCESS table, restricted to in-frame sequences. Some clones are absent from its copies; in checked studies, under half trace to an unresolved V gene, and the reason for the others is unknown. The sample yields about 29,000 clones; more than 85% were counted once. The top ten constitute 0.6% to 0.75% of the sample. The sample was PBMCs, taken just over 65 days after intestinal transplant. The receptor set was obtained from a human patient who received an intestinal transplant, so some T cells may come from the graft donor.

The rearrangement joins TRBV19 to TRBJ2-3; no clear D gene. V was cut by 9 bases and J by 2 bases, with 15 bases left in between. The CDR3 sequence is 14 residues long. From germline, CDR1 is LNHDA and CDR2 SQIVND (reference sequence). Here the CDR3 reads CARLSACPTDTQYF. The CDR3, as DNA: TGTGCCAGACTATCGGCGTGCCCCACAGATACGCAGTATTTT.

The chain recombines TRBV11-2 with TRBJ1-4; D gene ambiguous. Germline loops: CDR1 SGHAT, CDR2 FQNNGV. The CDR3 consists of 13 residues. Deletions cut 3 bases from V and 8 bases from J, with 10 bases between. The CDR3 region has the DNA TGTGCCAGCAGCTTGGGGTCTGGGGAAAAACTGTTTTTT. Translating gives CASSLGSGEKLFF.

The chain recombines TRBV21-1 with TRBJ1-5; TRBD1 is taken as the D call from the table, unchecked against the DNA. TRBV21-1 is given as a pseudogene. The CDR3 is made up of 17 amino acids. The CDR3: CASSKGPAGGDNQPQHF. The CDR3, as DNA: TGTGCCAGCAGCAAAGGGCCGGCAGGGGGTGACAATCAGCCCCAGCATTTT.

The chain joins TRBV7-9 to TRBJ2-7; a possible D gene is TRBD2 (5 bases). With 1 base removed from V and 1 base from J, the gap between germline ends came to 14 bases. Germline CDR1 reads SEHNR; CDR2 reads FQNEAQ (reference sequence). The CDR3 sequence is 16 residues long. The CDR3, as DNA: TGTGCCAGCAGCTTAGGGGCTTATGAGGGTTCCTACGAGCAGTACTTC. Amino acids: CASSLGAYEGSYEQYF.

This sequence joins TRBV27 and TRBJ1-3; D remains unclear. CDR3 length: 15 residues. With 3 bases removed from V and 3 bases from J, the gap between germline ends came to 12 bases. CDR1 MNHEY and CDR2 SMNVEV come from the germline V gene (reference sequence). CDR3 in DNA: TGTGCCAGCAGTTTGGAGTCTGGCAATGGAAACACCATATATTTT. It codes for CASSLESGNGNTIYF.

The chain recombines TRBV30 with TRBJ1-1, with 11 nucleotides matching TRBD1. Germline assignment: CDR1 GTSNPN and CDR2 SVGIG (reference sequence). V lost 1 base and J lost 6; bases outside the gene matches: 4. The length of the CDR3 is 14 residues. This CDR3 is CAWSEGTGGPEAFF. The CDR3 DNA sequence: TGTGCCTGGAGTGAGGGGACAGGGGGACCTGAAGCTTTCTTT. The full variable domain, rest sourced from reference TRBV30 and TRBJ1-1, is SQTIHQWPATLVQPVGSPLSLECTVEGTSNPNLYWYRQAAGRGLQLLFYSVGIGQISSEVPQNLSASRPQDRQFILSSKKLLLSDSGFYLCAWSEGTGGPEAFFGQGTRLTVV.

The rearrangement links TRBV9 to TRBJ2-1; TRBD1 agrees at 11 bases. CDR3 length: 14 amino acids. Germline CDR1 and CDR2: SGDLS and YYNGEE. V was clipped by 1 base and J by 8 bases; unmatched bases: 2. The CDR3 bases are TGTGCCAGCAGCGTAAGGACAGGGGGCTATGAGCAGTTCTTC. It translates to CASSVRTGGYEQFF.

The CDR3 loop is CASSVSRASPTDTQYF. The CDR3 DNA is TGTGCCAGCAGCGTGAGTCGGGCTAGCCCGACGGATACGCAGTATTTT. The chain combines TRBV9 with TRBJ2-3; tentative D call: TRBD2 (5 bases). This CDR3 is 16 amino acids long. Germline V gene data show CDR1 as SGDLS and CDR2 as YYNGEE. V lost 2 bases and J 6 bases, leaving 19 bases between the germline ends.

The CDR3 is CASSLLRQNSYEQYF. CDR3 DNA: TGTGCCAGCAGCTTATTGCGTCAGAACTCCTACGAGCAGTACTTC. The chain recombines TRBV13 with TRBJ2-7; D unresolved. The V and J ends lost 2 bases and 0 bases respectively, with 11 bases between them. The CDR3 runs 15 residues. CDR1 is PRHDT and CDR2 is FYEKMQ in the germline V gene (reference sequence).

The gene calls are TRBV10-3 and TRBJ1-5; D is undetermined. The CDR3 consists of 17 residues. The V and J ends lost 0 bases and 2 bases respectively, with 14 bases between them. Per the germline V gene, CDR1 is ENHRY and CDR2 is SYGVKD. The CDR3 reads CAISESGPRGGNQPQHF. The DNA for the CDR3 is TGTGCCATCAGTGAGTCAGGACCCCGAGGAGGCAATCAGCCCCAGCATTTT.